This T cell receptor beta chain emerged from a study of blood T cell repertoires in COVID-19. As concerns this clone: A read error may account for a junction end that differs from germline.

Sequenced by immunoSEQ multiplex PCR; TCRdb stores in-frame clones only, minus some. There are about 210,000 clones in the sample; 88% occur only once, and 1.5% lies in the top ten. The CDR3 is made up of 15 amino acids. The V gene's germline CDR1 is SGHRS and CDR2 YFSETQ. The clonotype was recovered from a man in his late teens or twenties with active or convalescent COVID-19. This rearrangement joins TRBV5-1 to TRBJ1-4, with D perhaps TRBD1 (5 bases). The sequencing input was peripheral blood. The CDR3 region has the DNA TGCGCCAGCAGCCCGGGCATGGGGACTAGTGAAAAACTGTTTTTT. Translating gives CASSPGMGTSEKLFF. Supplemented by reference TRBV5-1 and TRBJ1-4, the full variable domain reads KAGVTQTPRYLIKTRGQQVTLSCSPISGHRSVSWYQQTPGQGLQFLFEYFSETQRNKGNFPGRFSGRQFSNSRSEMNVSTLELGDSALYLCASSPGMGTSEKLFFGSGTQLSVL.